The 18 T cell receptor beta chains listed next were all sequenced from one sample in a study of T-cell reconstitution after alpha-beta-depleted transplantation in children. Preparing the TCRbeta library involved the use of unique molecular identifiers. MiXCR, run by TCRdb on the PCR reads, gives a single entry per CDR3 protein. The sample gives some 840,000 distinct CDR3 sequences, around 17% of which show up once; around 4.5% is in the top ten. This material consisted of PBMCs, mostly from graft donor cells, taken 360 days after TCRalphabeta/CD19-depleted stem cell transplant. Receptors originate from a male patient aged 5 to 17 who had a stem cell transplant for acute lymphoblastic leukemia, so the T cells may come from the graft donor.

This clonotype has at least ten counts. Compared with germline, one end of the junction differs, possibly owing to a read error. V usage is TRBV5-1 and J usage is TRBJ1-2, with 7 positions matching TRBD1. The CDR3 covers 13 residues. CDR1 is SGHRS and CDR2 is YFSETQ in the germline V gene. CDR3 sequence: CASSLEGAYGYTF. The CDR3 nucleotides are TGTGCCAGCAGCTTGGAGGGGGCTTATGGCTACACCTTC.

This clonotype was counted many times. The gene calls are TRBV5-1 and TRBJ1-4, with unresolved D. The V gene lost 4 bases and the J gene lost 5 bases, with 9 bases spanning the gap. This CDR3 is 13 amino acids long. Germline lookup yields CDR1 SGHRS and CDR2 YFSETQ. This CDR3 is CASSRGSNEKLFF. CDR3 DNA: TGCGCCAGCAGCCGGGGATCAAATGAAAAACTGTTTTTT.

The sample holds many counts of this clonotype. The chain employs TRBV11-2 and TRBJ2-7; D is unresolved. This CDR3 has 14 residues. Trimming pared 5 bases from V and 6 bases from J, leaving 17 bases between. Germline assignment: CDR1 SGHAT and CDR2 FQNNGV. CDR3 sequence: CASSLDPTLPEQYF. CDR3 DNA sequence: TGTGCCAGCAGCCTCGATCCTACCCTCCCCGAGCAGTACTTC. Complete variable domain (other parts from reference TRBV11-2 and TRBJ2-7): EAGVAQSPRYKIIEKRQSVAFWCNPISGHATLYWYQQILGQGPKLLIQFQNNGVVDDSQLPKDRFSAERLKGVDSTLKIQPAKLEDSAVYLCASSLDPTLPEQYFGPGTRLTVT.

This clonotype was picked up a small number of times. The rearrangement joins TRBV7-3 to TRBJ2-1; D is ambiguous. The CDR3 loop spans 14 amino acids. CDR1 is SGHTA, CDR2 FQGTGA, per germline. V lost 5 bases and J 3 bases, leaving 11 bases between the germline ends. CDR3 sequence reads: CASSPNRNYNEQFF. The CDR3 DNA follows: TGTGCCAGCAGCCCAAACCGGAACTACAATGAGCAGTTCTTC. Full variable domain (remainder filled in from reference TRBV7-3 and TRBJ2-1): GAGVSQTPSNKVTEKGKYVELRCDPISGHTALYWYRQSLGQGPEFLIYFQGTGAADDSGLPNDRFFAVRPEGSVSTLKIQRTERGDSAVYLCASSPNRNYNEQFFGPGTRLTVL.

Only a few counts were recorded for this clonotype. The rearrangement joins TRBV4-1 to TRBJ2-7; weak D call: TRBD1 (6 bases). In germline, CDR1 is MGHRA, CDR2 YSYEKL. The CDR3 sequence is 15 residues long. V lost 1 base, J lost 4 bases, and 14 bases lay in between. This CDR3 reads CASSQGPTGNYEQYF. As DNA, the CDR3 is TGCGCCAGCAGCCAAGGACCTACAGGGAATTACGAGCAGTACTTC.

This clonotype was detected only a few times. The CDR3 sequence is CASSLRLSGANVLTF. CDR3 in DNA: TGTGCCAGCAGCTTACGGCTCTCTGGGGCCAACGTCCTGACTTTC. The chain joins TRBV7-6 to TRBJ2-6; D is undetermined. Germline assignment: CDR1 SGHVS and CDR2 FNYEAQ. The CDR3 runs to 15 residues. Trimming left V 2 bases short and J 0 bases short, with 5 bases between.

The chain has TRBV12-3 or TRBV12-4 and TRBJ2-5; D possibly uses TRBD1 or TRBD2 (5 bases each). This CDR3 comprises 13 residues. V was pared by 2 bases and J by 4 bases, with 8 bases between. The CDR3 here is CASSLIGGETQYF. The CDR3 DNA is TGTGCCAGCAGTTTAATTGGGGGAGAGACCCAGTACTTC.

This clonotype was seen only once. Just one base apart from a much larger clone, this may be a read error. Without the conserved terminal phenylalanine or tryptophan, this CDR3 likely stems from a read error. The rearrangement joins TRBV7-9 to TRBJ2-1; maybe TRBD2 (5 bases). V was clipped by 1 base and J by 13 bases, with 17 bases between them. CDR3 length: 14 residues. The germline V gene encodes CDR1 SEHNR and CDR2 FQNEAQ (reference sequence). The CDR3 spells CASSLETIWARQFS. CDR3 in DNA: TGTGCCAGCAGCTTAGAGACTATTTGGGCTAGACAGTTCTCC.

The chain uses TRBV11-1 and TRBJ2-1; 16 positions agree with TRBD2. The junction had 9 bases not matched to a gene; V was cut back by 6 bases and J by 1 base. The CDR3 spans 19 residues. Germline-derived CDR1 and CDR2 are SGHAT and FQDESV (reference sequence). CDR3 nucleotide sequence: TGTGCCAGCAGGGGGGGACTAGCGGGAGGGCCCCATTCCTACAATGAGCAGTTCTTC. Encoded protein: CASRGGLAGGPHSYNEQFF.

Only a few counts were recorded for this clonotype. The chain is built from TRBV20-1 and TRBJ1-5; D is ambiguous. Germline-derived CDR1 and CDR2 are DFQATT and SNEGSKA (reference sequence). The V end was cut by 3 bases, the J end by 0 bases, with 15 bases between. The CDR3 spans 16 residues. CDR3 residues: CSASVSPANSNQPQHF. The CDR3 DNA is TGCAGTGCTAGTGTGTCGCCAGCTAATAGCAATCAGCCCCAGCATTTT.

This chain links TRBV5-1 with TRBJ2-1, with D tentatively TRBD1 (7 bases). The CDR3 has 14 residues. The germline V gene has CDR1 SGHRS and CDR2 YFSETQ. V dropped 0 bases and J dropped 8 bases, with 12 bases sitting between them. The CDR3 DNA sequence: TGCGCCAGCAGCTTGGCAGGGGGGAGGTATGAGCAGTTCTTC. It codes for CASSLAGGRYEQFF.

The chain recombines TRBV7-9 with TRBJ2-1; no reliable D call. The CDR3 consists of 15 residues. Germline V lookup: CDR1 SEHNR, CDR2 FQNEAQ (reference sequence). V was clipped by 1 base and J by 2 bases, with 9 bases between them. The chain's CDR3 is CASSLELLTYNEQFF. The CDR3 region has the DNA TGTGCCAGCAGCTTAGAACTTCTTACCTACAATGAGCAGTTCTTC.

This chain joins TRBV7-6 and TRBJ2-3; 7 bases agree with TRBD2. With 6 bases clipped from V and 2 bases from J, the junction kept 8 bases outside the gene matches. Germline CDR1 is SGHVS and CDR2 is FNYEAQ. The CDR3 extends over 15 amino acids. CDR3 region: CASSPGLGITDTQYF. In DNA form, the CDR3 reads TGTGCCAGCAGTCCCGGACTAGGGATCACAGATACGCAGTATTTT.

The chain couples TRBV7-9 to TRBJ1-2; 10 nucleotides line up with TRBD1. The CDR3 contains 16 residues. The germline gives CDR1 SEHNR, CDR2 FQNEAQ (reference sequence). V trimming: 0 bases; J trimming: 3 bases; junction bases outside the gene matches: 4. CDR3 DNA sequence: TGTGCCAGCAGCTTAGCGACAGGGGGCTATTACTATGGCTACACCTTC. Amino acid sequence: CASSLATGGYYYGYTF.

The table lists this clonotype with many counts. The rearrangement links TRBV24-1 to TRBJ2-2; D gene uncertain. The V gene lost 5 bases and the J gene lost 3 bases, with 3 bases spanning the gap. Per the germline V gene, CDR1 is KGHDR and CDR2 is SFDVKD. The CDR3 sequence is 12 residues long. This CDR3 is CATSGDTGELFF. The CDR3 nucleotides are TGTGCCACCAGTGGAGACACCGGGGAGCTGTTTTTT.

This clonotype appeared many times. J is TRBJ2-7 and V is TRBV5-1; D perhaps matches TRBD2 (6 bases). This CDR3 comprises 14 residues. The V gene lost 7 bases and the J gene lost 6 bases, with 20 bases spanning the gap. Germline lookup yields CDR1 SGHRS and CDR2 YFSETQ. CDR3 coding DNA: TGCGCCAGCCGGAGGGTAGGAGGGCCGTTCGAGCAGTACTTC. It specifies CASRRVGGPFEQYF.

This rearrangement joins TRBV9 to TRBJ2-1, with no clear D. This CDR3 is 13 amino acids long. Between the trimmed V and J ends, which lost 4 bases and 5 bases, there was a span of 10 bases. The germline V gene has CDR1 SGDLS and CDR2 YYNGEE. CDR3 nucleotide sequence: TGTGCCAGCAGCCTCGACGGCGACAATGAGCAGTTCTTC. This translates into CASSLDGDNEQFF.

The chain joins TRBV11-1 to TRBJ2-6; D gene uncertain. V was cut by 1 base and J by 2 bases, with 6 bases left in between. The length of the CDR3 is 15 residues. CDR1 and CDR2 (germline): SGHAT, FQDESV (reference sequence). CDR3 sequence reads: CASSLDVAGANVLTF. CDR3 DNA sequence: TGTGCCAGCAGCTTAGACGTCGCTGGGGCCAACGTCCTGACTTTC. Variable domain in full (rest from reference TRBV11-1 and TRBJ2-6): EAEVAQSPRYKITEKSQAVAFWCDPISGHATLYWYRQILGQGPELLVQFQDESVVDDSQLPKDRFSAERLKGVDSTLKIQPAELGDSAMYLCASSLDVAGANVLTFGAGSRLTVL.